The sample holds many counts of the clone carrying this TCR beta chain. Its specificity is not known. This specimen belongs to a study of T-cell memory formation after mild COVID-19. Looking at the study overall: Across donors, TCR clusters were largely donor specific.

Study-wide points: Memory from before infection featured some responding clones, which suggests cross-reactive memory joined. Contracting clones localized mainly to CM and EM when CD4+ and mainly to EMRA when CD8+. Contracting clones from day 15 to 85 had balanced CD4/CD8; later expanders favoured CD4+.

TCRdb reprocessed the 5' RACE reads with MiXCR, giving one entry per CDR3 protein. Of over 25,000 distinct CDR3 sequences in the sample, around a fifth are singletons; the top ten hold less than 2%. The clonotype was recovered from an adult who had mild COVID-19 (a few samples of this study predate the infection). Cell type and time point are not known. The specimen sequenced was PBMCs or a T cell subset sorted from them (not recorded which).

CDR3 residues: CASSQTSGALPSTDTQYF. CDR3 DNA: TGTGCCAGCAGCCAAACTAGCGGGGCGCTTCCTAGCACAGATACGCAGTATTTT. This chain uses TRBV4-2 with TRBJ2-3, with 10 bases aligning to TRBD2. CDR1 LGHNA and CDR2 YNFKEQ come from the germline V gene. The CDR3 runs 18 residues. The junction had 8 bases not matched to a gene; V was cut back by 2 bases and J by 0 bases.